This T cell receptor beta chain is from a study of a mutant IDH1 vaccine in newly diagnosed glioma. Study at large: Beginning 4-6 weeks after radiotherapy alone, or with temozolomide cycles, vaccination took place. Patients were pretreated with radiotherapy, temozolomide, or both, mostly both.

General study points: Alterations occurring in top peripheral T cell clonotypes seemed unrelated to pseudoprogression.

With respect to this clone: As yet, its antigen is unknown.

Time point here: week 47, end of study. Each dose of the vaccine consisted of 300 ug of mutant IDH1 20-mer peptide, with topical imiquimod. Patients came in for eight vaccinations, in weeks 1, 3, 5, 7, 11, 15, 19 and 23. Trimming cost V 3 bases and J 6 bases, with 15 bases left between them. The CDR3 is 14 residues long. Germline lookup yields CDR1 KGHSH and CDR2 LQKENI. Assay: immunoSEQ multiplex PCR; the TCRdb copy retains only in-frame clones and omits some. The sample lists roughly 22,000 clones; roughly 80% were seen once. The chain employs TRBV18 and TRBJ2-7; D gene uncertain. This TCR derives from a man aged 40-50 years with glioma. Some clones in this sample may be carry-over from other donors' samples. Material: PBMCs, obtained from a glioma patient whose treatment included an IDH1 peptide vaccine. CDR3 coding DNA: TGTGCCAGCTCACCTCGTGCCAGCTCCGCCGAGCAGTACTTC. Amino acid sequence: CASSPRASSAEQYF.